This TCR beta chain was retrieved from a study of blood T cell repertoires in COVID-19. Overall study: The United States, Italy and Spain provided the acute and convalescent COVID-19 samples. Sample material is recorded as cDNA or gDNA derived from T cells, B-cell-depleted T cells, or PBMCs.

The junction had 4 bases not matched to a gene; V was cut back by 5 bases and J by 4 bases. Germline lookup yields CDR1 KGHSH and CDR2 LQKENI. The CDR3 is 13 amino acids. The protocol was immunoSEQ multiplex PCR, while the TCRdb copy is restricted to in-frame clones and leaves out a portion. The sample contains 200,000 to 250,000 clones, roughly 90% of which appear only once. Recruits, aged about 18 to 100 years, lived in 25 or so US areas. A case of COVID-19 had been met by exposed participants within 2 weeks before study entry. The clonotype comes from a man aged 25-45 years who had been exposed to COVID-19. The sequencing sample was made of PBMCs or T cells enriched from blood (not recorded which). This chain links TRBV18 with TRBJ1-1, with 7 bases that match TRBD1. Here the CDR3 reads CASSEDRATEAFF. CDR3 DNA sequence: TGTGCCAGCTCAGAAGACAGGGCCACTGAAGCTTTCTTT.